One sample yielded the 15 T cell receptor beta chains listed below, sequenced in a study of T cell responses to AZD1222 COVID-19 vaccine. Assay: immunoSEQ multiplex PCR; the TCRdb copy retains only in-frame clones and omits some. The sample has about 78,000 clones, approximately 90% seen once. Sample: peripheral blood, taken on day 0 of AZD1222 vaccination. These receptors all stem from an adult in good health.

This chain connects TRBV28 to TRBJ2-1; the match to TRBD2 covers 8 bases. In germline, CDR1 is MDHEN, CDR2 SYDVKM. This CDR3 has 14 residues. Trimming took 8 bases from V and 7 from J; bases not matched to a gene: 10. The CDR3 loop is CASSGGAQTNEQFF. The CDR3 region has the DNA TGTGCCAGCTCGGGGGGGGCGCAGACGAATGAGCAGTTCTTC.

The chain uses TRBV5-6 and TRBJ2-5; no firm D call. CDR1 and CDR2 from the germline V gene are SGHDT and YYEEEE. The length of the CDR3 is 11 residues. V shed 2 bases and J shed 5 bases, with 4 bases lying between them. The CDR3 region is CASSFGETQYF. DNA of the CDR3: TGTGCCAGCAGCTTCGGGGAGACCCAGTACTTC. The full variable domain, in which reference TRBV5-6 and TRBJ2-5 provide the parts outside the CDR3, is DAGVTQSPTHLIKTRGQQVTLRCSPKSGHDTVSWYQQALGQGPQFIFQYYEEEERQRGNFPDRFSGHQFPNYSSELNVNALLLGDSALYLCASSFGETQYFGPGTRLLVL.

The chain uses TRBV28 and TRBJ1-6; D unresolved. Germline assignment: CDR1 MDHEN and CDR2 SYDVKM. Trimming took off 5 bases at V and 8 bases at J, with 22 bases between the two ends. The CDR3 has 17 residues. The CDR3 region has the DNA TGTGCCAGCAGTCTAAGCCGGGCCCTCGGCGTGGATTCACCCCTCCACTTT. Its protein is CASSLSRALGVDSPLHF.

The genes are TRBV27 and TRBJ2-7; no definite D call. Germline CDR1 and CDR2: MNHEY and SMNVEV (reference sequence). The V and J ends lost 2 bases and 1 base respectively, with 12 bases between them. The CDR3 consists of 15 residues. In nucleotides, the CDR3 is TGTGCCAGCAGTTTAGTGCCAGGCCTTTCCTACGAGCAGTACTTC. Encoded protein: CASSLVPGLSYEQYF.

The chain links TRBV19 to TRBJ2-1; the D gene is possibly TRBD1 (5 bases). The CDR3 is 15 residues long. Trimming took off 0 bases at V and 5 bases at J, with 11 bases between the two ends. The germline CDR1 and CDR2 sequences are LNHDA and SQIVND (reference sequence). CDR3 amino acids: CASSIERTWDNEQFF. CDR3 bases: TGTGCCAGTAGTATAGAACGGACATGGGACAATGAGCAGTTCTTC.

The chain links TRBV4-2 to TRBJ1-1; D is perhaps TRBD1 (5 bases). Trimming pared 0 bases from V and 4 bases from J, leaving 9 bases between. This CDR3 spans 14 amino acids. Per the germline V gene, CDR1 is LGHNA and CDR2 is YNFKEQ. The CDR3 region is CASSQEKGLTEAFF. The CDR3 DNA reads TGTGCCAGCAGCCAAGAAAAGGGGCTCACTGAAGCTTTCTTT.

This clone is termed medium-sized. This sequence joins TRBV7-8 and TRBJ2-5; a weak D match, TRBD2 (6 bases). This CDR3 is 18 amino acids long. Deletions cut 8 bases from V and 0 bases from J, with 25 bases between. The germline CDR1 and CDR2 sequences are SGHVS and FQNEAQ. The CDR3 DNA sequence: TGTGCCAGCTGGTCCGGGAGCCGAGCGAATAGGGACCAAGAGACCCAGTACTTC. Translated: CASWSGSRANRDQETQYF.

This chain uses TRBV5-6 with TRBJ1-2; 7 nucleotides agree with TRBD1. From germline, CDR1 is SGHDT and CDR2 YYEEEE. Trimming took 5 bases from V and 3 from J; bases not matched to a gene: 4. The CDR3 runs 13 residues. CDR3 in amino acids: CASREQGYYGYTF. As DNA, the CDR3 is TGTGCCAGCAGGGAACAGGGGTACTATGGCTACACCTTC.

The chain's CDR3 is CASSPGLAGYVGEQYF. Written as DNA, the CDR3 is TGTGCCAGCTCACCGGGTTTAGCGGGATATGTCGGAGAGCAGTACTTC. The chain recombines TRBV18 with TRBJ2-7; TRBD2 aligns across 8 bases. Germline CDR1 reads KGHSH; CDR2 reads LQKENI. The CDR3 is 16 amino acids. V dropped 3 bases and J dropped 7; count of bases not matched to a gene: 14. The variable domain in full, with the rest retrieved from reference TRBV18 and TRBJ2-7, is NAGVMQNPRHLVRRRGQEARLRCSPMKGHSHVYWYRQLPEEGLKFMVYLQKENIIDESGMPKERFSAEFPKEGPSILRIQQVVRGDSAAYFCASSPGLAGYVGEQYFGPGTRLTVT.

The chain couples TRBV5-1 to TRBJ2-1, with D uncertain. CDR3 length: 16 residues. The V end lost 2 bases, the J end lost 6 bases, and 18 bases lay between the germline ends. Germline CDR1 SGHRS, CDR2 YFSETQ. CDR3 loop: CASSFRTGLPINEQFF. The CDR3 nucleotides are TGCGCCAGCAGCTTTCGAACGGGCCTACCCATCAATGAGCAGTTCTTC.

The genes are TRBV12-3 or TRBV12-4 and TRBJ2-1; a weak D match, TRBD1 (6 bases). V lost 5 bases, J lost 10 bases, and 9 bases lay in between. The CDR3 runs to 11 residues. CDR3 sequence reads: CASSRGQEQFF. The CDR3 coding sequence is TGTGCCAGCAGTCGAGGACAGGAGCAGTTCTTC.

This clone was recorded once. The chain joins TRBV5-4 to TRBJ1-4, with 7 bases matching TRBD1. The CDR3 runs 14 residues. Looked up from germline, CDR1 is SGHNT and CDR2 is YYREEE (reference sequence). After removal of 4 bases from V and 4 bases from J, the junction contained 4 bases not matched to a gene. Here the CDR3 reads CASSPGTDNEKLFF. CDR3 nucleotide sequence: TGTGCCAGCAGCCCCGGGACAGATAATGAAAAACTGTTTTTT.

J is TRBJ1-5 and V is TRBV5-8; D unclear. V gave up 1 base and J gave up 4 bases, with 6 bases separating them. Germline V lookup: CDR1 SGHTS, CDR2 YDEGEE. This CDR3 comprises 13 residues. The CDR3 region is CASSLLGNQPQHF. The CDR3 region has the DNA TGTGCCAGCAGCTTGCTAGGGAATCAGCCCCAGCATTTT.

The chain combines TRBV7-6 with TRBJ2-1; perhaps TRBD2 as D (6 bases). The CDR3 is made up of 17 amino acids. The germline CDR1 and CDR2 sequences are SGHVS and FNYEAQ. Trimming removed 2 bases from V and 0 bases from J, with 14 bases in between. The CDR3 is CASSLTGGSGSYNEQFF. The CDR3 DNA reads as TGTGCCAGCAGCTTAACTGGGGGTAGCGGCTCCTACAATGAGCAGTTCTTC.

V usage is TRBV9 and J usage is TRBJ2-3; 11 bases are a match to TRBD2. Germline V gives CDR1 SGDLS, CDR2 YYNGEE. This CDR3 spans 17 amino acids. Trimming took 5 bases from V and 3 from J; bases not matched to a gene: 11. CDR3 amino acids: CASSEGQGLAETDTQYF. The CDR3 bases are TGTGCCAGCAGTGAGGGGCAGGGACTAGCGGAAACAGATACGCAGTATTTT.